The sample holds a few counts of the clone carrying this T cell receptor (beta chain). These data belong to a study of T cell repertoires in cytomegalovirus infection. Study background: From public TCR beta signatures came an indication of both CMV infection and matching HLA type.

TCRdb analysed the reads with MiXCR anew, one entry per CDR3 protein. The data hold about 360,000 distinct CDR3 sequences, with roughly 20% observed a single time. The sequence came from a human donor in good health (CMV status not recorded). Some clones in this sample may be carry-over from other donors' samples. The sample consisted of PBMCs.

The DNA of the CDR3 is TGTGCCAGCAGTTTCGAGGGGGCTCTGAACACTGAAGCTTTCTTT. Amino acid sequence: CASSFEGALNTEAFF. The V call is TRBV12-3 or TRBV12-4, the J call TRBJ1-1; 7 bases map to TRBD1. The ends lost 3 bases at V and 0 bases at J; junction bases unmatched: 4. This CDR3 region has 15 residues.